This T cell receptor beta chain emerged from a study of regulatory T cells in long-lasting Graves disease. This clonotype was seen repeatedly, ten times or more. No antigen is known for it. Construction of the TCR beta libraries employed iRepertoire HTBI primers in conjunction with Arm-PCR of CDR3 regions. TCRdb reprocessed the multiplex PCR reads via MiXCR and lists one record per CDR3 protein. The profile shows a few hundred thousand distinct CDR3 sequences, roughly 17% of them singletons. Time point here: newly diagnosed GD, antithyroid drugs for less than 3 months. PBMC RNA served as the TCR library source. CDR3 length: 15 residues. Trimming took off 0 bases at V and 7 bases at J, with 15 bases between the two ends. CDR1 DFQATT and CDR2 SNEGSKA come from the germline V gene (reference sequence). Findings and caveats of the study: Lower TCR diversity characterized persistent Graves' patients relative to newly diagnosed patients.

These data are also associated with another study on T cells in Graves' hyperthyroidism and ophthalmopathy.

The receptor was derived from a man between 40 and 49 years old with Graves disease. The chain uses TRBV20-1 and TRBJ1-4; no firm D call. Specimen: peripheral blood mononuclear cells (PBMCs), collected at new diagnosis, from a patient treated with antithyroid drugs. This chain's CDR3 is CSARDPRKSAEKLFF. Written as DNA, the CDR3 is TGCAGTGCTAGAGATCCCAGGAAGAGTGCTGAAAAACTGTTTTTT.